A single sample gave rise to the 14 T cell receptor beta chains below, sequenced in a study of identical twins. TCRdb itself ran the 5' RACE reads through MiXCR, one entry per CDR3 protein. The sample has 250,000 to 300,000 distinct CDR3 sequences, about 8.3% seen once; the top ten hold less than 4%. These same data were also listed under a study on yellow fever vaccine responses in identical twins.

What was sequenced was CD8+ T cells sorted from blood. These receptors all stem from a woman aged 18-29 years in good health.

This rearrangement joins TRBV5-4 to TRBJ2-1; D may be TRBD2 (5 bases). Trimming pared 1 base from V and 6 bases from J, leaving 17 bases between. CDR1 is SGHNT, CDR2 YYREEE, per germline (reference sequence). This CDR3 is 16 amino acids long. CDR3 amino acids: CASSLSREIGINEQFF. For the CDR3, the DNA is TGTGCCAGCAGCTTGTCGCGCGAGATCGGGATCAATGAGCAGTTCTTC.

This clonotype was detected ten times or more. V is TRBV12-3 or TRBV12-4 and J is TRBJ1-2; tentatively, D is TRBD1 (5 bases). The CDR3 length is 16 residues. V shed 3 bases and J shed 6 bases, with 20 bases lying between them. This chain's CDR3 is CASSFSGAGGTHGYTF. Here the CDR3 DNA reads TGTGCCAGCAGTTTTAGTGGTGCCGGGGGTACCCATGGCTACACCTTC.

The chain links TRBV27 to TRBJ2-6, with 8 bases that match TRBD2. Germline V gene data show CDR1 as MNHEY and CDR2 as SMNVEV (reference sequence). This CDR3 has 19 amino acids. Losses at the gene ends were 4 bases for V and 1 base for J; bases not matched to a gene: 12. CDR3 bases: TGTGCCAGCAGTTATCTAGCGGGCCTCGACCCTTCTGGGGCCAACGTCCTGACTTTC. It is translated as CASSYLAGLDPSGANVLTF.

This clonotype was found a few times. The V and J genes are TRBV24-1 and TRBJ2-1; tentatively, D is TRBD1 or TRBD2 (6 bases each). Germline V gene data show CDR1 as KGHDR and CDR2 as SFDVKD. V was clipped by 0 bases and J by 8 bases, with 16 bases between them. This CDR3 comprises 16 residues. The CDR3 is CATSDLVGGLVDEQFF. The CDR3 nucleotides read TGTGCCACCAGTGATTTGGTAGGGGGGCTGGTCGATGAGCAGTTCTTC.

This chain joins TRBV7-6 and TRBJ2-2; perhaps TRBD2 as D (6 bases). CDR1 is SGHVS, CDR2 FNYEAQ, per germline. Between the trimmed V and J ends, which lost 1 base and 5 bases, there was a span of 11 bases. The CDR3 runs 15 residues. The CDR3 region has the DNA TGTGCCAGCAGCTTAGGGTTCGGGGGAACCGGGGAGCTGTTTTTT. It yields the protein CASSLGFGGTGELFF.

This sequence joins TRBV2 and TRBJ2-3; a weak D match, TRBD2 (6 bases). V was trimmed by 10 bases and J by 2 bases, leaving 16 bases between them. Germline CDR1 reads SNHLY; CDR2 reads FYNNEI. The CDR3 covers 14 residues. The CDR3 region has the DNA TGTGCCACCCTGTATAGCGGACCCACAGATACGCAGTATTTT. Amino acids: CATLYSGPTDTQYF.

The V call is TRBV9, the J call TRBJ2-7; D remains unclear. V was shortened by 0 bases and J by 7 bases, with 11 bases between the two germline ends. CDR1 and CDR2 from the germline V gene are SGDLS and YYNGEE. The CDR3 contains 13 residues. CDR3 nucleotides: TGTGCCAGCAGCGTAGAGGGCCAGGATGAGCAGTACTTC. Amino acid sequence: CASSVEGQDEQYF.

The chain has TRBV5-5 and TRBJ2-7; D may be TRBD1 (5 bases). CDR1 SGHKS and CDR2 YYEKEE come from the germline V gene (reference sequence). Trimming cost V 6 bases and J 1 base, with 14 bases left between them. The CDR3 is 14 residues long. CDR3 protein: CASTPDTTSYEQYF. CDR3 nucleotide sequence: TGTGCCAGCACCCCGGACACGACTTCCTACGAGCAGTACTTC.

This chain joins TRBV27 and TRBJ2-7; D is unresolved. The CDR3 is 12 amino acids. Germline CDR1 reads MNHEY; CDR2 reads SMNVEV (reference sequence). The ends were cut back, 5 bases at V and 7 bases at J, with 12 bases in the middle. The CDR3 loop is CASSPGEQEQYF. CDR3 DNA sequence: TGTGCCAGCAGTCCCGGAGAACAAGAGCAGTACTTC.

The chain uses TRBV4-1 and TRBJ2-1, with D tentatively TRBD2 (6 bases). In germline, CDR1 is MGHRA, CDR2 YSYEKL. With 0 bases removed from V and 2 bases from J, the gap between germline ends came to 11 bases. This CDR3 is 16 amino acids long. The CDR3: CASSQEVGTAYNEQFF. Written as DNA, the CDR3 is TGCGCCAGCAGCCAAGAAGTCGGGACTGCCTACAATGAGCAGTTCTTC.

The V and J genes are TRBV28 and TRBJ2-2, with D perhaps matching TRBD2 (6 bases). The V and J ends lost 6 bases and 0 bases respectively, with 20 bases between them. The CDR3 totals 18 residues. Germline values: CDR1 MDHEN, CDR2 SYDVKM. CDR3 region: CASSTWGEINPNTGELFF. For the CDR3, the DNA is TGTGCCAGCAGCACTTGGGGGGAAATCAATCCGAACACCGGGGAGCTGTTTTTT.

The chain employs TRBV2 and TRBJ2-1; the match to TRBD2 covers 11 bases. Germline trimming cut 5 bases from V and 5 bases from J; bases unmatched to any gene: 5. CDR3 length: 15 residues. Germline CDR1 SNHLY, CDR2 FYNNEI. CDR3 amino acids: CASSRLAGPDNEQFF. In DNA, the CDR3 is TGTGCCAGCAGTCGACTAGCGGGACCCGACAATGAGCAGTTCTTC.

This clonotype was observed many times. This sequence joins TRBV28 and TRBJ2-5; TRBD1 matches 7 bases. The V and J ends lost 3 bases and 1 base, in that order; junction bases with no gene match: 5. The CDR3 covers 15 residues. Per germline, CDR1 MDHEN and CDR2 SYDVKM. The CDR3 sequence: CASSFSRGPQETQYF. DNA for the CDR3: TGTGCCAGCAGTTTCTCGAGGGGGCCCCAAGAGACCCAGTACTTC.

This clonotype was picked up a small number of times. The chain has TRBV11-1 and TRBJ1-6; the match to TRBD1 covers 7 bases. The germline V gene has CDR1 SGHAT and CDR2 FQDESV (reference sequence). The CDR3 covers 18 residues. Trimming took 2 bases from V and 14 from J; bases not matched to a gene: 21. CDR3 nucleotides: TGTGCCAGCAGCTTACGAGATTCGGACGTGACAGGGTCCTCATCCCTCCACTTT. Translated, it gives CASSLRDSDVTGSSSLHF.